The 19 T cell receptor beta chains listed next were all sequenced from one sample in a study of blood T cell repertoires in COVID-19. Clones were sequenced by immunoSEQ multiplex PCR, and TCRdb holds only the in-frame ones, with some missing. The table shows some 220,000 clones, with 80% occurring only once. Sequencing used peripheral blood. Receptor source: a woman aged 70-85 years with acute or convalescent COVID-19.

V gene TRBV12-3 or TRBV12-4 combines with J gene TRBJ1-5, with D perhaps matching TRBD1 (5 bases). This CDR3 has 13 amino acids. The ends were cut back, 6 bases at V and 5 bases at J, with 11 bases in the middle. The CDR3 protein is CASRDNPDQPQHF. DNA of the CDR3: TGTGCCAGCAGGGACAATCCAGATCAGCCCCAGCATTTT.

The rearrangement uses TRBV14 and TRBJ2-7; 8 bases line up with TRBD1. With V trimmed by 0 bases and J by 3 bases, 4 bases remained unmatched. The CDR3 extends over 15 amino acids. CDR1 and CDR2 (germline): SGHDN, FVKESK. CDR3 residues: CASSQDDRGGYEQYF. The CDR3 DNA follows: TGTGCCAGCAGCCAAGATGACAGGGGAGGCTACGAGCAGTACTTC.

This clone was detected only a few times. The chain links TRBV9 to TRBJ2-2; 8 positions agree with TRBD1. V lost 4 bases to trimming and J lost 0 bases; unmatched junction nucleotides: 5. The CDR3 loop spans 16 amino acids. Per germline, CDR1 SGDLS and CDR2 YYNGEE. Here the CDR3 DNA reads TGTGCCAGCAGCCCCCGGACAGGGTCGAACACCGGGGAGCTGTTTTTT. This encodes CASSPRTGSNTGELFF.

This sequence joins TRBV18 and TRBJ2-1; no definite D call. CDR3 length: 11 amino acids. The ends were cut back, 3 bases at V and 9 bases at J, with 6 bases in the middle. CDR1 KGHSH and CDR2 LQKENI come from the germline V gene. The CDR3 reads CASSPETEQFF. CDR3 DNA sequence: TGTGCCAGCTCACCGGAGACTGAGCAGTTCTTC.

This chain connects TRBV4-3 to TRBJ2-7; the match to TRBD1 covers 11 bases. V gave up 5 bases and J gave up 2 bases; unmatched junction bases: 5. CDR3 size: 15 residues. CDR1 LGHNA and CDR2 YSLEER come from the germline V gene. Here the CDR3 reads CASSVRTGGPYEQYF. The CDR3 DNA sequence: TGCGCCAGCAGCGTCCGGACAGGGGGCCCCTACGAGCAGTACTTC.

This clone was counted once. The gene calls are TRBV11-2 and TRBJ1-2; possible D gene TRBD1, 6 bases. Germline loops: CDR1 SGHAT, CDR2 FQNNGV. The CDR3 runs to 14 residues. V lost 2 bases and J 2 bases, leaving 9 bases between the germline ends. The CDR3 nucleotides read TGTGCCAGCAGCTTACTCGGACAGAACTATGGCTACACCTTC. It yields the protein CASSLLGQNYGYTF.

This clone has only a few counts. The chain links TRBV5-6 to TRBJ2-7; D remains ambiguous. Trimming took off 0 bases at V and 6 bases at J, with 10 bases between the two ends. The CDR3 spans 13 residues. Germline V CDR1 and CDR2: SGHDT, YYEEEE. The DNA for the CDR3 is TGTGCCAGCAGCTTGGGGGCCTCGCGCGAGCAGTACGTC. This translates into CASSLGASREQYV.

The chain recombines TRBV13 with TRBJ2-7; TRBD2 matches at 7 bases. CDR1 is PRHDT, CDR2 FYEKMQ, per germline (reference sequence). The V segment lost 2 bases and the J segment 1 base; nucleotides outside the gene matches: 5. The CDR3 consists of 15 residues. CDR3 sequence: CASSLSAGDSYEQYF. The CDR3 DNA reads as TGTGCCAGCAGCTTATCGGCGGGGGATTCCTACGAGCAGTACTTC.

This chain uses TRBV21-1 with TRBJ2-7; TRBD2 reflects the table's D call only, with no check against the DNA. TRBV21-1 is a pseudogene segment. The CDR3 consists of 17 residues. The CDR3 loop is CASSNSPRWREVGEQYF. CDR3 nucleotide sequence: TGTGCCAGCAGCAATTCTCCTCGTTGGAGAGAAGTAGGCGAGCAGTACTTC.

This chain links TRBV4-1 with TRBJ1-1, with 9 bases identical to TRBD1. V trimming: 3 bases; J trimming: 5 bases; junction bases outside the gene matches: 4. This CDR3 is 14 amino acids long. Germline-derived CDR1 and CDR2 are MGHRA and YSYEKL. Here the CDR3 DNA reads TGCGCCAGCAGCCAGGGACAGGGCTTAACTGAAGCTTTCTTT. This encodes CASSQGQGLTEAFF.

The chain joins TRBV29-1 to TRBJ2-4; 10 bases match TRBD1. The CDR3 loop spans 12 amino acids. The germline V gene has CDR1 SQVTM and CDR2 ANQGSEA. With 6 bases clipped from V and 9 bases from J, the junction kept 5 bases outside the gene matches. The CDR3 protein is CSVYGQGGIQYF. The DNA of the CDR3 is TGCAGCGTCTACGGACAGGGGGGCATTCAGTACTTC.

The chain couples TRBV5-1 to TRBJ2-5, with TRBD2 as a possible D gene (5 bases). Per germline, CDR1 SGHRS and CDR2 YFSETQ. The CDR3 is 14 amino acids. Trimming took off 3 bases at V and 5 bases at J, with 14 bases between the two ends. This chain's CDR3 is CASSSLTIQETQYF. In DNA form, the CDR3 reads TGCGCCAGCAGCTCCCTGACTATTCAGGAGACCCAGTACTTC. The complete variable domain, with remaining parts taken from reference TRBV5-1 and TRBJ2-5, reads KAGVTQTPRYLIKTRGQQVTLSCSPISGHRSVSWYQQTPGQGLQFLFEYFSETQRNKGNFPGRFSGRQFSNSRSEMNVSTLELGDSALYLCASSSLTIQETQYFGPGTRLLVL.

The CDR3 sequence: CASREDLLTEAFF. CDR3 DNA: TGTGCCAGCAGGGAGGACTTACTCACTGAAGCTTTCTTT. The V and J genes are TRBV2 and TRBJ1-1, with unresolved D. The CDR3 length is 13 residues. The V end lost 6 bases, the J end lost 4 bases, and 12 bases lay between the germline ends. CDR1 is SNHLY and CDR2 is FYNNEI in the germline V gene.

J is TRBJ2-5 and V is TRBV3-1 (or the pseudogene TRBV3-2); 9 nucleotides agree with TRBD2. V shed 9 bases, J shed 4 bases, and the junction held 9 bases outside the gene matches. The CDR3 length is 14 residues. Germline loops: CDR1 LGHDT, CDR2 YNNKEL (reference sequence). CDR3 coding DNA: TGTGCCAGTCAACGCGGGGGGGCTGGAGAGACCCAGTACTTC. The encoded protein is CASQRGGAGETQYF.

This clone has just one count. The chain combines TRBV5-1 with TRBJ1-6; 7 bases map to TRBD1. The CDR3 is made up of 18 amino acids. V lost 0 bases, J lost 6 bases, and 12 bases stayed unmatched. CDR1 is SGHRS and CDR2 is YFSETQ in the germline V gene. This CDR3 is CASSLAGGQQFPNSPLHF. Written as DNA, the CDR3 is TGCGCCAGCAGCTTGGCCGGGGGACAGCAATTTCCTAATTCACCCCTCCACTTT. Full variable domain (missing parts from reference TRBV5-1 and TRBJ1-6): KAGVTQTPRYLIKTRGQQVTLSCSPISGHRSVSWYQQTPGQGLQFLFEYFSETQRNKGNFPGRFSGRQFSNSRSEMNVSTLELGDSALYLCASSLAGGQQFPNSPLHFGNGTRLTVT.

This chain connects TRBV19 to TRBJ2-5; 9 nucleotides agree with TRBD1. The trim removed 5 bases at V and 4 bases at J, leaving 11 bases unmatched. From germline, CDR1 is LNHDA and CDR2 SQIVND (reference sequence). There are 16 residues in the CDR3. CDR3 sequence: CASSPAGTGNGETQYF. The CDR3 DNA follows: TGTGCCAGTAGTCCAGCCGGGACAGGGAACGGAGAGACCCAGTACTTC.

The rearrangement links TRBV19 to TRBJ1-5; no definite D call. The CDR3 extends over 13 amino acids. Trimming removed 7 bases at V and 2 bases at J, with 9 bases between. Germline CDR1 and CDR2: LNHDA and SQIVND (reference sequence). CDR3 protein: CASTGGGNQPQHF. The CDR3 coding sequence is TGTGCCAGTACGGGCGGGGGCAATCAGCCCCAGCATTTT.

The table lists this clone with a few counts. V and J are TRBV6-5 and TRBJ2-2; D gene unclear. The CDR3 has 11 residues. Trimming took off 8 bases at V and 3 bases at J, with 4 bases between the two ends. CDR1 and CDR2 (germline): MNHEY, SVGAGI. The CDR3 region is CASHDTGELFF. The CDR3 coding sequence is TGTGCCAGCCATGACACCGGGGAGCTGTTTTTT.

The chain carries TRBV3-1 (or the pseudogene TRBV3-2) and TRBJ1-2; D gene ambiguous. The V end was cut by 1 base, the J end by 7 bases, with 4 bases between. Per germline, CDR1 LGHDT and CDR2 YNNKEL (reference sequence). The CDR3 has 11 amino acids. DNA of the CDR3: TGTGCCAGCAGCCAAGCGAGTGGCTACACCTTC. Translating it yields CASSQASGYTF.